This TCR beta chain was sequenced during a study of shared clonotypes between healthy human individuals. Looking at the study overall: Used for every donor were three CD4 naive, three CD4 memory, two CD8 naive and one CD8 memory plate.

Losses at the gene ends were 6 bases for V and 4 bases for J; bases not matched to a gene: 9. CDR1 and CDR2 (germline): SGHTA, FQGNSA. This CDR3 has 15 amino acids. Nashville, Tennessee was home to all donors, each a Caucasian adult. An even split of each subset's genomic DNA across several immunoSEQ plates was performed. DNA at around 210 ng, tens of thousands of T cell genomes, went into sorted-subset replicate PCRs. The protocol was immunoSEQ multiplex PCR, while the TCRdb copy is restricted to in-frame clones and leaves out a portion. Of hundreds of thousands of clones in the sample, approximately 95% were seen once.

The receptor comes from a woman aged 25 to 39 in good health. The sample comprised naive CD4+ T cells sorted from blood. Regarding subset: CD45RA+ positively selected. The chain links TRBV7-2 to TRBJ2-1; 7 positions agree with TRBD1. CDR3 nucleotide sequence: TGTGCCAGCAGACAACAGGGGACGAGTTACAATGAGCAGTTCTTC. Encoded protein: CASRQQGTSYNEQFF.